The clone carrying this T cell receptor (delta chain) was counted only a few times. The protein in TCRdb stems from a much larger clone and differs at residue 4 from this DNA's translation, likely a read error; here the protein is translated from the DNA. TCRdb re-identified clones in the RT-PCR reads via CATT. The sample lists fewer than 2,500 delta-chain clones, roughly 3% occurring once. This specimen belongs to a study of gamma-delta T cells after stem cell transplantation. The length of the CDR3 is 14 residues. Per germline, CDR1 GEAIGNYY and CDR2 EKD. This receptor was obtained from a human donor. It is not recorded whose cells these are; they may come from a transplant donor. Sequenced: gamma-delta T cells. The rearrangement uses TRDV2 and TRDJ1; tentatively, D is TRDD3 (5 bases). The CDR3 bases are TGTGCCTGTGGCACCGCTGGGCAATCCGATAAACTCATCTTT. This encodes CACGTAGQSDKLIF.